The 30 T cell receptor beta chains in this list originate from one sample, sequenced in a study of CD8+CD57+ T cells in acquired aplastic anemia. The template used for profiling TCR beta VDJ and CDR3 was genomic DNA. TCRdb independently ran MiXCR on the reads; one entry per CDR3 protein. The sample contains 55,000 to 60,000 distinct CDR3 sequences, around 57% of which appear only once. All sequencing subjects had displayed CD8+CD57+ cell expansion on flow cytometry. Sequencing was done on a sample of sorted CD4+, CD8+, or CD8+CD57+ T cells (not recorded which) from PBMCs. The receptors originated from a human donor with aplastic anemia.

The rearrangement joins TRBV2 to TRBJ2-1; 7 bases fit TRBD2. J lost 0 bases, V lost 5 bases, and 4 bases had no gene match. The CDR3 has 15 residues. Germline lookup yields CDR1 SNHLY and CDR2 FYNNEI. CDR3 protein: CASSQGGGSYNEQFF. The CDR3, as DNA: TGTGCCAGCAGTCAAGGCGGGGGCTCCTACAATGAGCAGTTCTTC. Full variable domain (rest looked up from reference TRBV2 and TRBJ2-1): EPEVTQTPSHQVTQMGQEVILRCVPISNHLYFYWYRQILGQKVEFLVSFYNNEISEKSEIFDDQFSVERPDGSNFTLKIRSTKLEDSAMYFCASSQGGGSYNEQFFGPGTRLTVL.

The chain carries TRBV9 and TRBJ2-3; the D gene is possibly TRBD1 (6 bases). Deletions cut 0 bases from V and 0 bases from J, with 14 bases between. The CDR3 sequence is 17 residues long. Germline V gives CDR1 SGDLS, CDR2 YYNGEE. The CDR3 sequence is CASSVEGQGLSTDTQYF. In DNA, the CDR3 is TGTGCCAGCAGCGTAGAGGGGCAGGGGCTAAGCACAGATACGCAGTATTTT.

This clonotype has a single count. The V and J genes are TRBV5-1 and TRBJ2-1; D uncertain. Trimming pared 2 bases from V and 8 bases from J, leaving 14 bases between. From germline, CDR1 is SGHRS and CDR2 YFSETQ. This CDR3 contains 14 residues. CDR3 bases: TGCGCCAGCAGCTTACCCCTTCCGGGCGATGAGCAGTTCTTC. Its protein product is CASSLPLPGDEQFF.

This clonotype rates as medium-sized. This sequence joins TRBV15 and TRBJ1-6; D remains unclear. The CDR3 has 15 amino acids. The V gene's germline CDR1 is LNHNV and CDR2 YYDKDF (reference sequence). V was cut by 3 bases and J by 9 bases, with 15 bases left in between. The CDR3 sequence: CATSSSSTWTSPLHF. In DNA form, the CDR3 reads TGTGCCACCAGCAGTTCGTCGACCTGGACTTCACCCCTCCACTTT.

The chain carries TRBV29-1 and TRBJ1-2; 12 bases agree with TRBD1. J was trimmed by 7 bases and V by 7 bases; bases with no gene match: 7. There are 13 residues in the CDR3. Germline CDR1 is SQVTM and CDR2 is ANQGSEA. CDR3 bases: TGCAGCGGTTGGAAGGGACAGGGGGCTGGCTACACCTTC. It encodes CSGWKGQGAGYTF. Using reference TRBV29-1 and TRBJ1-2 for the parts outside the CDR3, the full variable domain is SAVISQKPSRDICQRGTSLTIQCQVDSQVTMMFWYRQQPGQSLTLIATANQGSEATYESGFVIDKFPISRPNLTFSTLTVSNMSPEDSSIYLCSGWKGQGAGYTFGSGTRLTVV.

This clonotype appeared a single time. Here the CDR3 reads CASSQEMGNQPQHF. CDR3 nucleotides: TGCGCCAGCAGCCAAGAAATGGGGAATCAGCCCCAGCATTTT. This chain links TRBV4-1 with TRBJ1-5, with D unclear. V gave up 0 bases and J gave up 4 bases, with 7 bases separating them. The germline V gene encodes CDR1 MGHRA and CDR2 YSYEKL. The CDR3 length is 14 residues.

The rearrangement uses TRBV10-2 and TRBJ1-2; D unclear. Germline V gene sequence: CDR1 WSHSY, CDR2 SAAADI. This CDR3 has 10 amino acids. The V end was cut by 7 bases, the J end by 1 base, with 1 base between. Here the CDR3 reads CASNNYGYTF. DNA for the CDR3: TGCGCCAGCAATAACTATGGCTACACCTTC.

This clonotype was recorded at least ten times. The chain uses TRBV2 and TRBJ2-3, with 7 bases that match TRBD1. The CDR3 is 14 residues long. Looked up from germline, CDR1 is SNHLY and CDR2 is FYNNEI. V gave up 7 bases and J gave up 4 bases; unmatched junction bases: 8. The CDR3 sequence: CASMGTATSDTQYF. CDR3 nucleotide sequence: TGTGCCAGCATGGGGACAGCCACCTCAGATACGCAGTATTTT.

This chain links TRBV29-1 with TRBJ2-7, with D unresolved. CDR3 length: 11 amino acids. V lost 4 bases, J lost 0 bases, and 4 bases lay in between. The V gene's germline CDR1 is SQVTM and CDR2 ANQGSEA. Here the CDR3 reads CSVGSSYEQYF. CDR3 DNA sequence: TGCAGCGTTGGGAGCTCCTACGAGCAGTACTTC.

This clonotype was observed once. The chain combines TRBV9 with TRBJ2-3; D gene uncertain. The germline gives CDR1 SGDLS, CDR2 YYNGEE. The germline V and J ends were trimmed by 0 bases and 0 bases, with 8 bases remaining between them. This CDR3 is 15 amino acids long. The CDR3 reads CASSVEGLSTDTQYF. Here the CDR3 DNA reads TGTGCCAGCAGCGTAGAAGGATTAAGCACAGATACGCAGTATTTT.

This clonotype was seen repeatedly, ten times or more. V and J are TRBV7-9 and TRBJ2-5; TRBD1 or TRBD2 may be the D gene (6 bases each). V was clipped by 2 bases and J by 5 bases, with 15 bases between them. Germline CDR1 is SEHNR and CDR2 is FQNEAQ (reference sequence). The CDR3 is made up of 15 amino acids. CDR3 DNA: TGTGCCAGCAGCTTAACCCCCGGGGGCGTGGAGACCCAGTACTTC. It translates to CASSLTPGGVETQYF.

The CDR3 bases are TGTGCCAGCAGGGCTAGCGGGTTTTACAATGAGCAGTTCTTC. This encodes CASRASGFYNEQFF. The V and J genes are TRBV6-1 and TRBJ2-1; 8 nucleotides align to TRBD2. The length of the CDR3 is 14 residues. V was pared by 6 bases and J by 4 bases, with 5 bases of the junction left unmatched. From germline, CDR1 is MNHNS and CDR2 SASEGT.

The genes are TRBV10-3 and TRBJ1-2; no clear D. The V end lost 10 bases, the J end lost 12 bases, and 21 bases lay between the germline ends. The CDR3 has 12 amino acids. Germline V gene data show CDR1 as ENHRY and CDR2 as SYGVKD. Written as DNA, the CDR3 is TGTGCCAGCAGCCCCCCCCGCTCTGGAAACACCTTC. Encoded protein: CASSPPRSGNTF.

V usage is TRBV6-1 and J usage is TRBJ2-7; 8 bases match TRBD1. The V segment lost 1 base and the J segment 4 bases; nucleotides outside the gene matches: 9. This CDR3 is built from 16 residues. The germline V gene has CDR1 MNHNS and CDR2 SASEGT. CDR3 loop: CASSEDEGTGAYEQYF. As DNA, the CDR3 is TGTGCCAGCAGTGAAGATGAGGGGACAGGCGCTTACGAGCAGTACTTC.

Comment on this clonotype: A much larger clone lies one base from this, so it may be a read error. This chain joins TRBV4-2 and TRBJ2-5; the D gene is possibly TRBD2 (6 bases). The CDR3 consists of 15 residues. Germline V lookup: CDR1 LGHNA, CDR2 YNFKEQ. V gave up 3 bases and J gave up 3 bases, with 14 bases separating them. This CDR3 is CASSQEGIPEETQYF. The CDR3 nucleotides are TGTGCCAGCAGCCAGGAGGGGATTCCCGAAGAGACCCAGTACTTC.

This clonotype appeared a few times. The gene calls are TRBV5-1 and TRBJ1-2; TRBD1 matches at 11 bases. Germline lookup yields CDR1 SGHRS and CDR2 YFSETQ. The ends lost 0 bases at V and 7 bases at J; junction bases unmatched: 5. The CDR3 is 15 amino acids. Here the CDR3 DNA reads TGCGCCAGCAGCTTGGACGGACAGGGGGCCGGTGGCTACACCTTC. Translated, it gives CASSLDGQGAGGYTF.

This clonotype was seen more than once but under ten times. V usage is TRBV2 and J usage is TRBJ2-7, with TRBD1 as a possible D gene (5 bases). The CDR3 is 14 residues long. CDR1 SNHLY and CDR2 FYNNEI come from the germline V gene. The ends were cut back, 7 bases at V and 3 bases at J, with 16 bases in the middle. The CDR3 loop is CASTYQGYNYEQYF. The CDR3 DNA reads TGTGCCAGCACGTATCAGGGTTATAACTACGAGCAGTACTTC.

The rearrangement links TRBV19 to TRBJ2-7, with unresolved D. This CDR3 has 14 amino acids. Germline V gene sequence: CDR1 LNHDA, CDR2 SQIVND (reference sequence). The V gene lost 1 base and the J gene lost 0 bases, with 7 bases spanning the gap. CDR3 in amino acids: CASSIGGISYEQYF. In DNA form, the CDR3 reads TGTGCCAGTAGTATAGGAGGAATCTCCTACGAGCAGTACTTC.

Note on this clonotype: A much larger clone sits a single nucleotide away, making a read error possible. The gene calls are TRBV6-6 and TRBJ1-1; the D is unclear. Germline V gene sequence: CDR1 MNHNY, CDR2 SVGAGI (reference sequence). This CDR3 has 11 amino acids. CDR3 sequence (DNA): TGTGCCAGCAGGTTAGGAGACATTACTCTCTTT. Translating it yields CASRLGDITLF.

This clonotype came up many times. The chain joins TRBV28 to TRBJ1-5, with 7 positions matching TRBD1. V shed 2 bases, J shed 7 bases, and the junction held 8 bases outside the gene matches. The CDR3 runs to 15 residues. From germline, CDR1 is MDHEN and CDR2 SYDVKM. The CDR3: CASSLRQGLRQPQHF. In DNA form, the CDR3 reads TGTGCCAGCAGTTTACGACAGGGCCTGAGACAGCCCCAGCATTTT.

This rearrangement joins TRBV3-1 to TRBJ2-3, with D possibly matching TRBD1 (5 bases). Looked up from germline, CDR1 is LGHDT and CDR2 is YNNKEL (reference sequence). Trimming shortened V by 5 bases and J by 10 bases, and 16 bases separated the two germline ends. This CDR3 is built from 13 residues. CDR3 loop: CASSTKALGAQYF. As DNA, the CDR3 is TGTGCCAGCAGCACTAAAGCCCTAGGGGCGCAGTATTTT.

This chain joins TRBV29-1 and TRBJ1-2; D gene unclear. Trimming took off 4 bases at V and 13 bases at J, with 19 bases between the two ends. This CDR3 is 12 amino acids long. Per germline, CDR1 SQVTM and CDR2 ANQGSEA. The CDR3 sequence: CSVGAVGGSSTF. CDR3 DNA sequence: TGCAGCGTTGGGGCCGTCGGAGGGAGTTCCACCTTC.

The V and J genes are TRBV15 and TRBJ1-1, with D unresolved. In germline, CDR1 is LNHNV, CDR2 YYDKDF (reference sequence). Trimming stripped 0 bases from V and 4 bases from J, with 6 bases between. This CDR3 comprises 13 residues. The CDR3 loop reads CATSREGITEAFF. In nucleotides, the CDR3 is TGTGCCACCAGCAGAGAGGGGATCACTGAAGCTTTCTTT.

Turning to this clonotype: The junction and the germline gene differ at one end; a read error may be behind it. The chain is built from TRBV6-1 and TRBJ1-4, with D perhaps TRBD1 (6 bases). The CDR3 runs 15 residues. Germline loops: CDR1 MNHNS, CDR2 SASEGT. CDR3 sequence reads: CAGSLEQGEEWGLFF. CDR3 nucleotides: TGTGCCGGCAGTCTCGAACAGGGCGAGGAGTGGGGTCTGTTTTTT.

This chain uses TRBV16 with TRBJ2-7; a possible D gene is TRBD1 (6 bases). The V gene lost 2 bases and the J gene lost 2 bases, with 16 bases spanning the gap. This CDR3 comprises 16 residues. Germline CDR1 KGHSY, CDR2 FQNENV. The CDR3 DNA reads as TGTGCCAGCAGCCAACGAAAGGACAGTCGAACCTACGAGCAGTACTTC. Residues: CASSQRKDSRTYEQYF.

This clonotype was seen ten or more times. The genes are TRBV7-8 and TRBJ2-3; D not certain. Trimming cost V 4 bases and J 6 bases, with 14 bases left between them. The CDR3 is made up of 14 amino acids. The germline gives CDR1 SGHVS, CDR2 FQNEAQ. The CDR3 bases are TGTGCCAGCAGCTCGGACCCTACAACGGATACGCAGTATTTT. Amino acid sequence: CASSSDPTTDTQYF.

The V gene is TRBV10-3, the J gene TRBJ1-1; D gene uncertain. The CDR3 covers 14 residues. Germline values: CDR1 ENHRY, CDR2 SYGVKD. The V end lost 0 bases, the J end lost 3 bases, and 8 bases lay between the germline ends. The CDR3: CAISESAAYTEAFF. CDR3 nucleotide sequence: TGTGCCATCAGTGAGTCGGCGGCTTACACTGAAGCTTTCTTT.

V gene TRBV19 combines with J gene TRBJ2-3, with D tentatively TRBD1 (5 bases). The CDR3 contains 17 residues. Germline values: CDR1 LNHDA, CDR2 SQIVND (reference sequence). V lost 7 bases to trimming and J lost 6 bases, with 26 bases between them. CDR3 region: CASTQPALGDGRDTQYF. As DNA, the CDR3 is TGTGCCAGTACCCAACCGGCGCTAGGGGATGGAAGGGATACGCAGTATTTT.

The chain has TRBV15 and TRBJ1-1, with TRBD1 matching 7 bases. V was clipped by 4 bases and J by 4 bases; unmatched bases: 6. This CDR3 has 14 residues. Germline V gives CDR1 LNHNV, CDR2 YYDKDF (reference sequence). This CDR3 is CATSITGVGTEAFF. CDR3 nucleotide sequence: TGTGCCACCAGCATTACAGGGGTGGGCACTGAAGCTTTCTTT.

V usage is TRBV15 and J usage is TRBJ1-2; TRBD1 matches at 7 bases. V shed 4 bases and J 8 bases; nucleotides not matched to a gene: 10. The germline V gene has CDR1 LNHNV and CDR2 YYDKDF (reference sequence). This CDR3 is 14 amino acids long. This chain's CDR3 is CATSTRTGTGGYTF. DNA of the CDR3: TGTGCCACCAGCACCCGGACAGGCACGGGAGGCTACACCTTC.